This T cell receptor beta chain emerged from a study of cytomegalovirus exposure and HLA in healthy donors. Findings and limits, study-wide: More than 15,000 TCR beta sequences were associated with HLA alleles at 0.05 false discovery rate in a later analysis. The authors listed over 150 TCR beta chains as cytomegalovirus-associated. Most TCR sequences were uncommon, yet certain public TCRs appeared in many donors. Being productive about 87% or about 30% of the time was typical of most TCR beta V segments in an earlier analysis.

The CDR3 length is 13 residues. Germline CDR1 and CDR2: LGHNA and YNFKEQ. V lost 3 bases and J lost 7; bases outside the gene matches: 1. As concerns this clone: Antigen: not known.

PCR involved 60 Vbeta and 13 Jbeta primers. Libraries were prepared by immunoSEQ multiplex PCR; TCRdb keeps only in-frame clonotypes and omits some of them. The sample includes about 130,000 clones, about 70% of them seen just once. Specimen: PBMCs. The J gene is TRBJ1-4, the V gene TRBV4-2; the match to TRBD1 covers 8 bases. This receptor was identified in a man aged 40-55 years in good health and CMV-seronegative. CDR3 amino acids: CASSQDRVEKLFF. CDR3 nucleotide sequence: TGTGCCAGCAGCCAGGACAGGGTTGAAAAACTGTTTTTT.